The T cell receptor beta chain described here comes from a study of response to subunit inactivated influenza vaccine. Broader study findings: Each seasonal influenza vaccination recruits few new T cells, the authors suggested.

This clonotype was counted ten times or more. Its antigen is currently unknown. MiXCR, applied by TCRdb to the RT-PCR reads, yields one record per CDR3 protein. The sample lists roughly 780,000 distinct CDR3 sequences, about 18% occurring once. CDR1 SQVTM and CDR2 ANQGSEA come from the germline V gene. V shed 6 bases and J 2 bases; nucleotides not matched to a gene: 11. The CDR3 has 16 residues. This sample comprised PBMCs from blood, obtained 5 to 6 days after vaccination. The sequence was collected from a man over 45 who received an inactivated influenza vaccine. The J gene is TRBJ2-1, the V gene TRBV29-1, with TRBD2 identical over 9 bases. CDR3 amino acids: CSVRAGGGRAYNEQFF. The CDR3 bases are TGCAGCGTGCGAGCGGGGGGCGGGAGGGCCTACAATGAGCAGTTCTTC.